These 5 T cell receptor beta chains came from one sample sequenced in a study of T cell repertoires in cytomegalovirus infection. TCRdb recomputed calls from the reads with MiXCR, one row per CDR3 protein. Of about 150,000 distinct CDR3 sequences in the sample, around 20% were seen once. The sequenced material came from PBMCs. The receptors come from a human donor in good health (CMV status not recorded). Some clones in this sample may be carry-over from other donors' samples.

This clonotype was counted a few times. This rearrangement joins TRBV28 to TRBJ1-5; D remains unclear. V was shortened by 8 bases and J by 2 bases, with 7 bases between the two germline ends. Germline V gene sequence: CDR1 MDHEN, CDR2 SYDVKM. CDR3 length: 12 amino acids. CDR3 region: CASGQGNQPQHF. The CDR3 DNA reads as TGTGCCAGCGGGCAGGGCAATCAGCCCCAGCATTTT.

This clonotype was seen repeatedly, ten times or more. CDR3 in amino acids: CASSQRLNTLSTDTQYF. For the CDR3, the DNA is TGTGCCAGCAGCCAAAGACTAAACACGCTAAGCACAGATACGCAGTATTTT. J is TRBJ2-3 and V is TRBV7-3; tentative D call: TRBD2 (5 bases). The CDR3 has 17 amino acids. Trimming removed 5 bases at V and 0 bases at J, with 18 bases between. The germline CDR1 and CDR2 sequences are SGHTA and FQGTGA.

This chain links TRBV4-1 with TRBJ1-5; 7 nucleotides line up with TRBD1. This CDR3 is 13 amino acids long. Germline assignment: CDR1 MGHRA and CDR2 YSYEKL. The trim removed 1 base at V and 9 bases at J, leaving 3 bases unmatched. The chain's CDR3 is CASSQGRGRPQHF. As DNA, the CDR3 is TGCGCCAGCAGCCAAGGTAGGGGGCGGCCCCAGCATTTT.

The chain links TRBV27 to TRBJ2-7; TRBD2 matches at 10 bases. With 3 bases clipped from V and 5 bases from J, the junction kept 10 bases outside the gene matches. Germline lookup yields CDR1 MNHEY and CDR2 SMNVEV (reference sequence). The CDR3 runs to 16 residues. CDR3 region: CASSLTPSGSSHEQYF. The CDR3 DNA reads as TGTGCCAGCAGTTTGACTCCTAGCGGGAGTTCCCACGAGCAGTACTTC.

The chain employs TRBV7-9 and TRBJ1-6; 9 bases agree with TRBD1. This CDR3 is built from 15 residues. The germline gives CDR1 SEHNR, CDR2 FQNEAQ (reference sequence). The trim removed 2 bases at V and 10 bases at J, leaving 6 bases unmatched. CDR3 DNA: TGTGCCAGCAGCTTACGAGGACAGGGGAACTCACCCCTCCACTTT. Its protein is CASSLRGQGNSPLHF.